A selection of T cell receptor beta chains follows, all from one sample in a study of tumor and adjacent non-tumor tissue in lung cancer. Via MiXCR, TCRdb re-called the multiplex PCR reads, giving one row per CDR3 protein. Of approximately 120,000 distinct CDR3 sequences in the sample, about 64% were seen once. Sequencing was performed on distant non-tumor lung tissue. The receptors were sampled from a man aged 55-75 years with non-small cell lung cancer. The CDR3 runs from the conserved cysteine through the conserved F or W. A D gene is named only where the DNA matches it firmly. Where a row states a size, it is once, few, many or the class of an expanded clone; other rows omit it.

cdr3_length,d_call,j_call,clone_size,v_call,cdr3_aa,cdr3_nt
15,NA,TRBJ1-1,NA,TRBV5-4,CTSSDGRFMNTEAFF,TGTACCAGCAGCGACGGACGGTTCATGAACACTGAAGCTTTCTTT
15,NA,TRBJ2-7,NA,TRBV11-3,CASTRASGSSYVQYF,TGTGCCAGTACGAGGGCTAGTGGGAGCTCCTACGTGCAGTACTTC
14,NA,TRBJ1-4,many,TRBV6-6,CASGPSPTGEKLFF,TGTGCCAGCGGTCCCTCTCCGACAGGAGAAAAACTGTTTTTT
15,NA,TRBJ1-4,NA,TRBV7-9,CATSLGTGANEKLFF,TGTGCCACCAGCTTAGGAACAGGAGCTAATGAAAAACTGTTTTTT
17,TRBD1,TRBJ1-6,NA,TRBV20-1,CSARDAGTGRVGSPLHF,TGCAGTGCTAGAGATGCGGGGACAGGGAGGGTCGGGTCACCCCTCCACTTT
13,NA,TRBJ2-1,NA,TRBV29-1,CSADQVAYNEQFF,TGCAGCGCTGATCAGGTGGCTTACAATGAGCAGTTCTTC
15,TRBD1,TRBJ1-1,many,TRBV12-3/TRBV12-4,CASSKQGAGNTEAFF,TGTGCCAGCAGCAAACAGGGGGCAGGGAACACTGAAGCTTTCTTT
14,NA,TRBJ2-3,NA,TRBV12-3/TRBV12-4,CASSCGLGAYTQYF,TGTGCCAGCAGTTGTGGCCTCGGTGCATATACGCAGTATTTT
14,NA,TRBJ1-3,NA,TRBV12-3/TRBV12-4,CASRYGTAGITIYF,TGTGCCAGCAGGTATGGGACTGCTGGAATCACCATATATTTT
17,NA,TRBJ2-7,NA,TRBV12-3/TRBV12-4,CASSSAQVDPTTSEQYF,TGTGCCAGCAGTTCAGCGCAAGTCGATCCGACGACTAGCGAGCAGTACTTC
14,NA,TRBJ2-1,once,TRBV4-3,CVSSREEGYNEQFF,TGCGTCAGCAGCCGAGAAGAGGGCTACAATGAGCAGTTCTTC
12,NA,TRBJ1-1,NA,TRBV5-5,CASSATVCEAFF,TGTGCCAGCAGCGCGACAGTGTGTGAAGCTTTCTTT
14,TRBD1,TRBJ2-7,few,TRBV6-6,CASGLIGGASEQYF,TGTGCCAGCGGCCTGATAGGGGGCGCTTCCGAGCAGTACTTC
15,NA,TRBJ2-1,NA,TRBV11-2,CASSPGVSRDNEQFF,TGTGCCAGCAGCCCTGGGGTTTCCAGGGACAATGAGCAGTTCTTC
16,NA,TRBJ2-1,NA,TRBV6-6,CASSRSGSSSYNEQFF,TGTGCCAGCAGTCGTAGCGGCTCTAGCTCCTACAATGAGCAGTTCTTC
16,TRBD1,TRBJ2-7,once,TRBV28,CASCAIGTGLPYEQYF,TGTGCCAGCTGTGCCATCGGGACAGGTCTTCCCTACGAGCAGTACTTC
15,TRBD1,TRBJ2-5,many,TRBV20-1,CSARPPRDRQETQYF,TGCAGTGCTAGACCCCCCCGGGACAGGCAAGAGACCCAGTACTTC
14,NA,TRBJ2-7,NA,TRBV6-5,CAGSYSGGGREQYF,TGTGCCGGCAGTTACTCGGGAGGGGGCCGGGAGCAATACTTC
16,NA,TRBJ1-5,once,TRBV14,CANSQGQTVSNQPQHF,TGTGCCAACAGCCAAGGCCAGACAGTTAGCAATCAGCCCCAGCATTTT
15,TRBD2,TRBJ2-7,NA,TRBV11-3,CASSSGGDPYDEQYF,TGTGCCAGCAGCTCGGGGGGAGACCCCTATGACGAGCAGTACTTC
17,TRBD1,TRBJ1-1,NA,TRBV12-3/TRBV12-4,CASTRTTGTGTNAEAFF,TGTGCCAGTACCCGCACTACAGGGACAGGGACGAACGCTGAAGCTTTCTTT
18,TRBD1,TRBJ1-2,few,TRBV7-9,CASSLTGTGDARSYGYIF,TGTGCCAGCAGCTTAACCGGGACAGGGGATGCCAGGAGCTATGGCTACATCTTC
14,NA,TRBJ2-1,NA,TRBV6-5,CASRNPVWRDEQFF,TGTGCCAGCAGGAATCCCGTGTGGAGGGATGAGCAGTTCTTC
15,NA,TRBJ2-4,NA,TRBV28,CATSLSSLAKNIQYF,TGTGCCACCAGTTTATCGTCCCTAGCCAAAAACATTCAGTACTTC
15,TRBD1,TRBJ2-2,once,TRBV12-3/TRBV12-4,CTSSGQGPNTGELFF,TGTACCAGTAGTGGACAGGGGCCAAACACCGGGGAGCTGTTTTTT
16,NA,TRBJ2-3,NA,TRBV6-5,CVSSYHGSSSTDTQYF,TGTGTCAGCAGTTACCACGGTAGCTCTAGCACGGATACGCAGTATTTT
13,NA,TRBJ2-7,NA,TRBV30,CAWRKGVPYDQYF,TGTGCCTGGAGAAAGGGAGTCCCCTACGACCAGTACTTC
15,TRBD2,TRBJ2-1,many,TRBV29-1,CSVDGLAGAGNEQFF,TGCAGCGTTGATGGGTTAGCGGGAGCCGGTAATGAGCAGTTCTTC
19,NA,TRBJ2-3,NA,TRBV14,CASSPLKGKRAAMADTQYF,TGTGCCAGCAGCCCCTTAAAGGGTAAAAGGGCGGCAATGGCAGATACGCAGTATTTT
16,NA,TRBJ1-3,many,TRBV5-6,CASSLAGPSSGNTIYF,TGTGCCAGCAGCTTGGCCGGACCGTCCTCTGGAAACACCATATATTTT
14,NA,TRBJ1-1,NA,TRBV16,CASSQFTRNTEAFF,TGTGCCAGCAGCCAATTCACACGAAACACTGAAGCTTTCTTT
19,TRBD1,TRBJ2-6,NA,TRBV5-6,CASSAQWTGGFSGANVLTF,TGTGCCAGCAGCGCCCAGTGGACAGGGGGTTTCTCTGGGGCCAACGTCCTGACTTTC
12,NA,TRBJ1-5,few,TRBV7-9,CASSEDSQPQHF,TGTGCCAGCAGCGAAGATAGTCAGCCCCAGCATTTT
15,TRBD2,TRBJ2-5,many,TRBV10-3,CASTPGLAPQETQYF,TGTGCCAGCACTCCGGGACTAGCGCCCCAAGAGACCCAGTACTTC
16,NA,TRBJ2-2,NA,TRBV6-1,CASSDLPGAIAGEQFF,TGTGCCAGCAGTGATCTGCCGGGGGCGATCGCCGGGGAGCAGTTTTTT
15,NA,TRBJ1-1,NA,TRBV29-1,CSVFTASYMNTEAFF,TGCAGCGTCTTCACCGCGTCATACATGAACACTGAAGCTTTCTTT
17,TRBD2,TRBJ2-5,NA,TRBV11-1,CASNPRTSGTIQETQYF,TGTGCCAGTAACCCCAGGACTAGCGGGACCATCCAAGAGACTCAGTACTTC
14,NA,TRBJ1-1,many,TRBV20-1,CSAEGTTGSTEAFF,TGCAGTGCCGAAGGCACGACGGGTAGCACTGAAGCTTTCTTT
16,TRBD2,TRBJ2-1,NA,TRBV11-3,CASGTGTSRAYNEQFF,TGTGCCAGCGGCACCGGGACTAGCAGGGCTTACAATGAGCAGTTCTTC
13,NA,TRBJ1-2,NA,TRBV7-9,CASGGRGIHLHTF,TGTGCCAGCGGCGGCCGCGGCATACACCTTCATACCTTC
14,NA,TRBJ1-2,NA,TRBV10-2,CASSEGQFNYGYTF,TGCGCCAGCAGTGAGGGTCAATTTAACTATGGCTACACCTTC
16,NA,TRBJ1-1,many,TRBV11-2,CASSLVQVGMNTEAFF,TGTGCCAGCAGCTTAGTACAGGTTGGGATGAACACTGAAGCTTTCTTT
14,NA,TRBJ2-2,NA,TRBV24-1,CATSDTRTPWRLFF,TGTGCCACCAGTGATACCCGGACCCCCTGGAGGCTGTTTTTT
16,NA,TRBJ2-7,NA,TRBV6-2/TRBV6-3,CASSYSGQGASYEQHF,TGTGCCAGCAGTTACTCGGGGCAGGGAGCCTCCTACGAGCAGCACTTC
14,NA,TRBJ1-3,NA,TRBV11-2,CVSSFRISENTIYF,TGTGTCAGCAGCTTTCGGATCTCTGAAAACACCATATATTTT
16,TRBD2,TRBJ2-5,few,TRBV5-1,CASSPNSGGAKKTQYF,TGCGCCAGCAGCCCGAATAGCGGGGGGGCAAAGAAGACCCAGTACTTC
14,TRBD1,TRBJ2-5,many,TRBV28,CASRKTGKIETQYF,TGTGCCAGCAGAAAGACAGGGAAGATAGAGACCCAGTACTTC
16,TRBD2,TRBJ2-3,NA,TRBV20-1,CSASTSSGRVADTQYF,TGCAGTGCTAGCACCTCTAGCGGGAGGGTGGCAGATACGCAGTATTTT
14,TRBD1,TRBJ1-2,many,TRBV5-6,CASSLRQGTYGYTF,TGTGCCAGCAGCTTGAGACAGGGGACCTATGGCTACACCTTC
14,NA,TRBJ1-1,NA,TRBV7-9,CASSLGGLCPEAFF,TGTGCCAGCAGCTTAGGGGGATTATGCCCTGAAGCTTTCTTT
15,NA,TRBJ1-5,NA,TRBV4-1,CASSQDQDSNQPQHF,TGCGCCAGCAGCCAAGATCAGGACAGCAATCAGCCCCAGCATTTT
19,TRBD1,TRBJ2-1,many,TRBV4-1,CASSQAKSFTGGSYNEQFF,TGCGCCAGCAGCCAAGCCAAAAGCTTCACAGGGGGTTCCTACAATGAGCAGTTCTTC
13,TRBD2,TRBJ2-5,NA,TRBV6-6,CANSYSGGETQYF,TGTGCCAACAGTTACTCGGGGGGGGAGACCCAGTACTTC
13,NA,TRBJ1-5,few,TRBV10-3,CAIMEGNNQPQHF,TGTGCCATCATGGAGGGAAATAATCAGCCCCAGCATTTT